The 2 T cell receptor beta chains reported below all come from one sample, sequenced in a study of sequential checkpoint blockade in melanoma. Treatment indicated: randomized to nivolumab then ipilimumab (arm A) or the reverse (arm B). Profiled with immunoSEQ multiplex PCR; TCRdb holds only in-frame clones, not every one. The sample shows more than 8,000 clones, roughly 78% of them seen only once. The sequencing here drew on CD8+ T cells sorted from blood (inferred from file names), taken from a patient given nivolumab and ipilimumab in sequence. The source of these receptors is a human donor with melanoma.

The V and J genes are TRBV7-8 and TRBJ1-4, with TRBD1 identical over 9 bases. V lost 4 bases to trimming and J lost 8 bases; unmatched junction nucleotides: 8. The germline V gene has CDR1 SGHVS and CDR2 FQNEAQ. The CDR3 spans 15 residues. The CDR3 bases are TGTGCCAGCAGCTCATCCGGACAGGGGAGAGAAAAACTGTTTTTT. It encodes CASSSSGQGREKLFF.

The J gene is TRBJ1-2, the V gene TRBV5-1; D uncertain. The CDR3 sequence is 15 residues long. Deletions cut 0 bases from V and 4 bases from J, with 13 bases between. Germline-derived CDR1 and CDR2 are SGHRS and YFSETQ. DNA for the CDR3: TGCGCCAGCAGCTTGGACAGAGCCATCGTCTATGGCTACACCTTC. It codes for CASSLDRAIVYGYTF.